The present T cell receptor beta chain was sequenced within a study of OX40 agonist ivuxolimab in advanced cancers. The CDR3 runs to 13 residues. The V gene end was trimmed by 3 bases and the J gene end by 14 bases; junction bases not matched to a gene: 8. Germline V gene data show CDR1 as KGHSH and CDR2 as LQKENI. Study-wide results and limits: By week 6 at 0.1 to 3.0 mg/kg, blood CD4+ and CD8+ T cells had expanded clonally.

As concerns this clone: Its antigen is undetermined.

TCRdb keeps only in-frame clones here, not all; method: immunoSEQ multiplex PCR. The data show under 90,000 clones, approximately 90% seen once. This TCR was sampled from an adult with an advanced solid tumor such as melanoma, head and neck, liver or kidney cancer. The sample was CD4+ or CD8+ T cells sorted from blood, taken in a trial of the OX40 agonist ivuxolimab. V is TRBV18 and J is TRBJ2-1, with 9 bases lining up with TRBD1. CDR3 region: CASSPGTGISEFF. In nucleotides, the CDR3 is TGTGCCAGCTCACCGGGGACAGGGATATCTGAGTTCTTC.